This TCR beta chain was captured in a study of OX40 agonist ivuxolimab in advanced cancers. The germline V gene encodes CDR1 MDHEN and CDR2 SYDVKM. V trimming: 1 base; J trimming: 2 bases; junction bases outside the gene matches: 5. The CDR3 consists of 16 residues. Regarding the study as a whole: The average count of expanded clones was higher among CD8+ T cells than among CD4+.

Blood got drawn at baseline, again on cycle 4 day 1, and then on cycle 7 day 1. Of note for this clone: The antigen remains unidentified.

Generated by immunoSEQ multiplex PCR, the TCRdb table keeps only in-frame clones and is missing some. Of about 48,000 clones listed, roughly 90% are singletons. The sequencing here drew on CD4+ or CD8+ T cells sorted from blood, taken in a trial of the OX40 agonist ivuxolimab. The receptor was isolated from an adult with an advanced solid tumor such as melanoma, head and neck, liver or kidney cancer. The chain uses TRBV28 and TRBJ2-3; 8 bases agree with TRBD2. CDR3 protein: CASSLFSGEITDTQYF. DNA of the CDR3: TGTGCCAGCAGTTTATTTAGCGGGGAGATCACAGATACGCAGTATTTT.